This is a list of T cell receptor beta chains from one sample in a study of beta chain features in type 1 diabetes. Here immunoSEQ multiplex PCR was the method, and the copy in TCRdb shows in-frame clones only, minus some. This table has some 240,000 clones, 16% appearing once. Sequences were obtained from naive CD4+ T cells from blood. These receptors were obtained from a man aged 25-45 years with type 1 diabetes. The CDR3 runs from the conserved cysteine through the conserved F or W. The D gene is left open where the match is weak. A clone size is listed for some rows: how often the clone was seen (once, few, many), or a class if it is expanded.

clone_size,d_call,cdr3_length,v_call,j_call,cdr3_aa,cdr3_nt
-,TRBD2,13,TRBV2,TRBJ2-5,CASRGLAGETQYF,TGTGCCAGCAGGGGACTAGCGGGGGAGACCCAGTACTTC
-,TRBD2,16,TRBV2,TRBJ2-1,CASRRGLAGTNNEQFF,TGTGCCAGCAGACGAGGACTAGCGGGGACGAACAATGAGCAGTTCTTC
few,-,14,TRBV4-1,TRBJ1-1,CASSQAGLNTEAFF,TGCGCCAGCAGCCAAGCCGGGTTGAACACTGAAGCTTTCTTT
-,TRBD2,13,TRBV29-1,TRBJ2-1,CSAGDSGRGEQFF,TGCAGCGCCGGCGATAGCGGGAGAGGTGAGCAGTTCTTC
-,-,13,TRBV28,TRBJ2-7,CATYKSGIGEQYF,TGTGCCACTTATAAATCGGGGATCGGCGAGCAGTACTTC
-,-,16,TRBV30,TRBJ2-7,CAWSVPGRGSSYEQYF,TGTGCCTGGAGTGTACCGGGCCGGGGAAGCTCCTACGAGCAGTACTTC
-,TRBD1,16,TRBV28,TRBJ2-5,CASSQVRDRVSETQYF,TGTGCCAGCAGTCAAGTCCGGGACAGGGTCTCAGAGACCCAGTACTTC
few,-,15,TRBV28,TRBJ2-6,CASSPPGAGANVLTF,TGTGCCAGCAGTCCGCCAGGGGCGGGGGCCAACGTCCTGACTTTC
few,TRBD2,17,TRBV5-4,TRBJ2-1,CASSLDGSGSFYNEQFF,TGTGCCAGCAGCCTGGACGGTAGCGGGAGTTTCTACAATGAGCAGTTCTTC
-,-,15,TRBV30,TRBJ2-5,CAWSTYGGLTETQYF,TGTGCCTGGAGTACCTACGGCGGCCTCACAGAGACCCAGTACTTC